The rows below give T cell receptor beta chains drawn from one sample of a study of T cell responses to AZD1222 COVID-19 vaccine. This table comes from immunoSEQ multiplex PCR, and its TCRdb copy is limited to in-frame clones, with some not included. Of fewer than 110,000 clones listed, 87% are singletons. The sequences come from peripheral blood, collected on day 0 of AZD1222 vaccination. These receptors were taken from an adult in good health. CDR3s include the opening cysteine and the closing phenylalanine or tryptophan. A D gene is named only where the DNA matches it firmly. Not all rows give a size; the values are once, few, many and, for expanded clones, a class.

clone_size	v_call	d_call	j_call	cdr3_aa	cdr3_nt
-	TRBV15	-	TRBJ1-3	CATSRGQEPGNTIYF	TGTGCCACCAGCAGAGGGCAGGAGCCTGGAAACACCATATATTTT
-	TRBV23-1	TRBD1	TRBJ1-3	CASTHRGSGNTIYF	TGCGCCAGCACCCACAGGGGTTCTGGAAACACCATATATTTT
-	TRBV24-1	TRBD1	TRBJ2-7	CATSAGGVYEQYF	TGTGCCACCAGCGCAGGGGGCGTTTACGAGCAGTACTTC
-	TRBV6-4	TRBD2	TRBJ2-3	CASSGVAGGTDTQYF	TGTGCCAGCAGTGGAGTAGCGGGAGGCACAGATACGCAGTATTTT
-	TRBV25-1	TRBD1	TRBJ1-1	CASSGGTGPTFF	TGTGCCAGCAGTGGGGGGACAGGGCCAACTTTCTTT
-	TRBV27	TRBD1	TRBJ1-2	CASSNRGDYGYTF	TGTGCCAGCAGCAACAGGGGCGACTATGGCTACACCTTC
-	TRBV12-5	-	TRBJ1-2	CASGLPQQGTNYGYTF	TGTGCTAGTGGTTTGCCCCAGCAGGGGACTAACTATGGCTACACCTTC
-	TRBV7-2	TRBD1	TRBJ1-1	CASSLATGGGYTEAFF	TGTGCCAGCAGCTTAGCAACAGGGGGAGGGTACACTGAAGCTTTCTTT
-	TRBV19	-	TRBJ1-1	CASLYSTEAFF	TGTGCCAGCCTTTACTCCACTGAAGCTTTCTTT
-	TRBV23-1	-	TRBJ1-2	CASSHPFGGGGYTF	TGCGCCAGCAGTCACCCGTTTGGGGGAGGAGGCTACACCTTC
once	TRBV6-5	-	TRBJ1-2	CASAKRGNYGYTF	TGTGCCAGCGCTAAGCGGGGTAACTATGGCTACACCTTC
once	TRBV18	TRBD1	TRBJ1-2	CASSEDRNYGYTF	TGTGCCAGCTCAGAGGACAGGAACTATGGCTACACCTTC
once	TRBV24-1	-	TRBJ1-2	CATSDLGNYGYTF	TGTGCCACCAGTGATTTAGGGAACTATGGCTACACCTTC
-	TRBV5-1	-	TRBJ2-7	CASSMYRGYEQYF	TGCGCCAGCAGCATGTACCGGGGCTACGAGCAGTACTTC
-	TRBV5-1	TRBD2	TRBJ2-1	CASSLGLAGGNEQFF	TGCGCCAGCAGCTTGGGTCTAGCGGGAGGAAATGAGCAGTTCTTC
-	TRBV6-2/TRBV6-3	-	TRBJ2-7	CASSYSTDPWDFHYEQYF	TGTGCCAGCAGTTACTCGACGGACCCTTGGGACTTTCACTACGAGCAGTACTTC
few	TRBV6-2/TRBV6-3	-	TRBJ2-1	CASSYEAGSYNEQFF	TGTGCCAGCAGTTACGAGGCGGGATCCTACAATGAGCAGTTCTTC
-	TRBV5-4	TRBD2	TRBJ2-1	CASSFAGGSYNEQFF	TGTGCCAGCAGCTTCGCGGGGGGCTCCTACAATGAGCAGTTCTTC
-	TRBV4-1	-	TRBJ1-1	CASSQQPTQYFTEAFF	TGCGCCAGCAGCCAACAACCCACCCAGTACTTCACTGAAGCTTTCTTT
once	TRBV13	TRBD1	TRBJ1-1	CASSVGGLSTEAFF	TGTGCCAGCAGCGTAGGGGGCCTTAGCACTGAAGCTTTCTTT
few	TRBV4-2	-	TRBJ1-4	CASSQDGTVNEKLFF	TGTGCCAGCAGCCAAGATGGGACCGTTAATGAAAAACTGTTTTTT
few	TRBV4-1	-	TRBJ2-7	CASSQAGQSYEQYF	TGCGCCAGCAGCCAAGCGGGTCAAAGCTACGAGCAGTACTTC
-	TRBV7-8	-	TRBJ1-5	CASSRGGTSNQPQHF	TGTGCCAGCAGCCGTGGTGGGACTAGCAATCAGCCCCAGCATTTT
-	TRBV28	TRBD1	TRBJ1-4	CASSRTGYNEKLFF	TGTGCCAGCAGCCGGACAGGATATAATGAAAAACTGTTTTTT
few	TRBV7-2	-	TRBJ1-4	CASSPYYGEKLFF	TGTGCCAGCAGCCCCTATTATGGTGAAAAACTGTTTTTT